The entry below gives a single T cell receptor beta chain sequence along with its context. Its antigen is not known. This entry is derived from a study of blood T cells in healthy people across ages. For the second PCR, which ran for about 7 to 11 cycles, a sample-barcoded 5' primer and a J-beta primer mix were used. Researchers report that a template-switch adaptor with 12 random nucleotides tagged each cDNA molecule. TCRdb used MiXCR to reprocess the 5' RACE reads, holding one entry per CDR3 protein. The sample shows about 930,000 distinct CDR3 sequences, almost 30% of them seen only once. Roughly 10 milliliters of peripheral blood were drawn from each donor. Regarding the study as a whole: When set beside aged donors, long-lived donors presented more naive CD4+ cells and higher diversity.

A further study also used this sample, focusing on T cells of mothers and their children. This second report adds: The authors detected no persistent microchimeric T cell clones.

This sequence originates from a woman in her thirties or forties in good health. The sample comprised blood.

CDR3 in amino acids: CASKGGSYNEQFF. DNA for the CDR3: TGCGCCAGCAAGGGGGGCTCCTACAATGAGCAGTTCTTC. V and J are TRBV5-1 and TRBJ2-1; D may correspond to TRBD1 or TRBD2 (6 bases each). This CDR3 contains 13 residues. Trimming removed 6 bases from V and 0 bases from J, with 7 bases in between. Germline loops: CDR1 SGHRS, CDR2 YFSETQ.